The T cell receptor beta chain described here comes from a study of fetal regulatory T cell absence and autoimmunity. The study's findings and limits: Pancreas and cord blood did not differ much in TRB family usage.

With respect to this clone: Its antigen remains unknown.

This CDR3 spans 13 amino acids. Unmatched junction bases numbered 3, after V lost 4 bases and J lost 6 bases. Germline loops: CDR1 SGDLS, CDR2 YYNGEE. The assay was immunoSEQ multiplex PCR, and TCRdb's table has in-frame clones only and misses some. The data hold about 46,000 clones, with just under 85% observed a single time. The sample comprised cord blood. This TCR came from a newborn boy with IPEX syndrome. The chain carries TRBV9 and TRBJ2-3; 9 nucleotides line up with TRBD2. The CDR3 DNA sequence: TGTGCCAGCAGCCTCAGCGGGGGGGATACGCAGTATTTT. It yields the protein CASSLSGGDTQYF. Looking up the rest from reference TRBV9 and TRBJ2-3 gives the full variable domain: DSGVTQTPKHLITATGQRVTLRCSPRSGDLSVYWYQQSLDQGLQFLIQYYNGEERAKGNILERFSAQQFPDLHSELNLSSLELGDSALYFCASSLSGGDTQYFGPGTRLTVL.